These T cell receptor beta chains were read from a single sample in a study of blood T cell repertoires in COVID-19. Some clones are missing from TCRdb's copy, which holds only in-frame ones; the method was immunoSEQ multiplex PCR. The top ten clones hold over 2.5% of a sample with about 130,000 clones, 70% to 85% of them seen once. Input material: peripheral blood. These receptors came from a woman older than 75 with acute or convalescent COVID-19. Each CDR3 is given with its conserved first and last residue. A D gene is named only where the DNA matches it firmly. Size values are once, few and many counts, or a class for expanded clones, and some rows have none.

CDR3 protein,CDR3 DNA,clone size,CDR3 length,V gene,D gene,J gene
CASSNDRARPLHF,TGTGCCAGCAGCAACGACAGGGCAAGACCCCTCCACTTT,once,13,TRBV12-3/TRBV12-4,TRBD1,TRBJ1-6
CAISDADRTNEKLFF,TGTGCCATCAGTGACGCGGACAGAACTAATGAAAAACTGTTTTTT,-,15,TRBV10-3,-,TRBJ1-4
CASSDLTGDKNTEAFF,TGTGCCAGCAGCGACTTGACAGGGGACAAGAACACTGAAGCTTTCTTT,-,16,TRBV2,TRBD1,TRBJ1-1
CAISELGQNYEQYF,TGTGCCATCAGTGAGTTGGGACAGAACTACGAGCAGTACTTC,-,14,TRBV10-3,TRBD1,TRBJ2-7
CASSSGQLADYGYTF,TGCGCCAGCAGCTCGGGACAGCTCGCTGACTATGGCTACACCTTC,-,15,TRBV5-1,TRBD1,TRBJ1-2
CASSPIRATGELFF,TGTGCCAGCTCACCGATACGAGCCACCGGGGAGCTGTTTTTT,-,14,TRBV18,-,TRBJ2-2
CASSPTAEETQYF,TGTGCCAGTAGTCCCACCGCAGAAGAGACCCAGTACTTC,-,13,TRBV19,-,TRBJ2-5
CASSPRPGGDTDTQYF,TGTGCCAGCAGCCCTCGACCGGGGGGCGACACAGATACGCAGTATTTT,-,16,TRBV3-1/TRBV3-2,-,TRBJ2-3
CASSLGGTGLEKLFF,TGTGCCAGCAGCTTAGGAGGGACAGGGTTGGAAAAACTGTTTTTT,-,15,TRBV7-9,TRBD1,TRBJ1-4
CASSVTGDFNTEAFF,TGCGCCAGCAGTGTAACTGGGGACTTCAACACTGAAGCTTTCTTT,-,15,TRBV10-2,-,TRBJ1-1
CASSLELGQETQYF,TGTGCCAGCAGCTTGGAACTAGGACAAGAGACCCAGTACTTC,once,14,TRBV5-6,-,TRBJ2-5
CASSPDRRGGQPQHF,TGTGCCAGTAGTCCGGACAGGCGGGGGGGACAGCCCCAGCATTTT,-,15,TRBV19,TRBD1,TRBJ1-5
CASRDQGLGPYEQYF,TGCGCCAGCAGGGACCAGGGGCTCGGTCCCTACGAGCAGTACTTC,-,15,TRBV5-1,-,TRBJ2-7
CASRGARGGVDLFF,TGTGCCAGCAGGGGGGCAAGGGGTGGAGTGGATCTGTTTTTT,-,14,TRBV2,-,TRBJ1-4
CASSDRPREDTEAFF,TGTGCCAGCAGCGATCGACCCCGGGAGGACACTGAAGCTTTCTTT,-,15,TRBV9,-,TRBJ1-1
CASTRIGVGGPTYEQYF,TGTGCCAGCACGCGAATTGGGGTCGGGGGGCCCACCTACGAGCAGTACTTC,-,17,TRBV27,-,TRBJ2-7
CAWRTNSPLHF,TGTGCCTGGAGGACAAATTCACCCCTCCACTTT,-,11,TRBV30,-,TRBJ1-6
CASSLGQGGQPQHF,TGTGCCAGCAGCTTAGGACAGGGAGGTCAGCCCCAGCATTTT,once,14,TRBV7-9,TRBD1,TRBJ1-5
CASSLIQGARNEQFF,TGTGCCAGCAGTTTAATACAGGGCGCCAGGAATGAGCAGTTCTTC,-,15,TRBV27,-,TRBJ2-1
CASSPRQGAPNYGYTF,TGCGCCAGCAGCCCAAGACAGGGGGCCCCTAACTATGGCTACACCTTC,-,16,TRBV4-1,TRBD1,TRBJ1-2
CASSTGTGSEKLFF,TGTGCCAGTAGTACCGGGACAGGGTCTGAAAAACTGTTTTTT,few,14,TRBV19,TRBD1,TRBJ1-4
CASSLGTGSTEAFF,TGCGCCAGCAGCTTAGGGACAGGTTCCACTGAAGCTTTCTTT,-,14,TRBV5-1,TRBD1,TRBJ1-1
CASSQGPGGSKGYTF,TGTGCCAGCAGCCAAGGGCCAGGGGGTTCAAAGGGCTACACCTTC,-,15,TRBV4-2,TRBD1,TRBJ1-2
CASSQRGDTQYF,TGTGCCAGCAGTCAACGGGGAGATACGCAGTATTTT,-,12,TRBV2,-,TRBJ2-3
CASSSGTSGGSSTDTQYF,TGTGCCAGCAGCTCAGGGACTAGCGGGGGGTCTAGCACAGATACGCAGTATTTT,-,18,TRBV7-6,TRBD2,TRBJ2-3
CATGTGNGYTF,TGTGCCACTGGGACAGGTAATGGCTACACCTTC,-,11,TRBV10-3,TRBD1,TRBJ1-2
CASSALAGGLYEQYF,TGTGCCAGTAGTGCACTAGCGGGGGGGTTGTACGAGCAGTACTTC,-,15,TRBV19,TRBD2,TRBJ2-7
CASSPRGIQGGNEKLFF,TGTGCCAGCAGTCCCCGGGGTATACAGGGTGGTAATGAAAAACTGTTTTTT,-,17,TRBV2,-,TRBJ1-4
CASQSRDMNEQYF,TGTGCCAGCCAATCCAGGGATATGAACGAGCAGTACTTC,-,13,TRBV2,-,TRBJ2-7
CSVLWGAQETQYF,TGCAGCGTCCTATGGGGAGCCCAAGAGACCCAGTACTTC,-,13,TRBV29-1,-,TRBJ2-5
CASSLDRAGTGELFF,TGTGCCAGCAGCTTGGACAGGGCAGGCACCGGGGAGCTGTTTTTT,once,15,TRBV5-4,-,TRBJ2-2
CASSQGPAGGYGYTF,TGTGCCAGCAGCCAAGGACCGGCCGGGGGATATGGCTACACCTTC,-,15,TRBV3-1/TRBV3-2,-,TRBJ1-2
CASSPGQGAGEQFF,TGTGCCAGCAGCCCTGGACAGGGCGCGGGTGAGCAGTTCTTC,-,14,TRBV7-2,TRBD1,TRBJ2-1
CASSLERTGVGYTF,TGTGCCAGCAGCTTAGAACGGACAGGGGTTGGCTACACCTTC,-,14,TRBV7-2,TRBD1,TRBJ1-2
CASSLTGSSGNTIYF,TGTGCCAGCAGCTTAACGGGTAGCTCTGGAAACACCATATATTTT,-,15,TRBV7-2,-,TRBJ1-3
CASSARRISTEAFF,TGTGCCAGCAGCGCCCGGAGGATTTCCACTGAAGCTTTCTTT,-,14,TRBV6-5,-,TRBJ1-1
CASRFQGTNTEAFF,TGCGCCAGCAGATTCCAGGGGACGAACACTGAAGCTTTCTTT,-,14,TRBV5-1,-,TRBJ1-1
CASSQGRTQPQHF,TGTGCCAGCAGCCAAGGTAGAACTCAGCCCCAGCATTTT,-,13,TRBV14,-,TRBJ1-5
CASSKAGTGNQPQHF,TGCGCCAGCAGTAAAGCCGGGACAGGCAATCAGCCCCAGCATTTT,-,15,TRBV23-1,TRBD1,TRBJ1-5
CASYGEGSEAFF,TGCGCCAGTTATGGGGAGGGCTCTGAAGCTTTCTTT,once,12,TRBV5-1,-,TRBJ1-1
CASNAWGQGKEKLFF,TGTGCCAGCAACGCCTGGGGGCAGGGCAAGGAAAAACTGTTTTTT,-,15,TRBV2,-,TRBJ1-4
CASSQLTPSGANVLTF,TGTGCCAGCAGTCAACTTACCCCCTCTGGGGCCAACGTCCTGACTTTC,-,16,TRBV6-6,-,TRBJ2-6